This TCR beta chain was identified in a study of CD8+CD57+ T cells in acquired aplastic anemia. In the study overall: Each DNA sample taken from sorted CD4+ and CD8+ cells came to about 3 ug on average.

This clonotype was observed a handful of times. Germline CDR1 and CDR2: MNHEY and SMNVEV (reference sequence). This CDR3 comprises 14 residues. V shed 2 bases and J 7 bases; nucleotides not matched to a gene: 5. According to the study, genomic DNA was the template for TCR beta VDJ and CDR3 profiling. TCRdb re-called the reads with MiXCR, one entry per CDR3 protein. The data hold approximately 81,000 distinct CDR3 sequences, with around 44% observed a single time. Sequenced input: sorted CD4+, CD8+, or CD8+CD57+ T cells (not recorded which) from PBMCs. The receptor comes from a human donor in good health, serving as a control. The chain recombines TRBV27 with TRBJ1-5; 7 positions agree with TRBD1. CDR3 loop: CASSLTGAIQPQHF. The CDR3 region has the DNA TGTGCCAGCAGTTTAACAGGGGCTATACAGCCCCAGCATTTT.